The rows below give T cell receptor beta chains drawn from one sample of a study of response to subunit inactivated influenza vaccine. TCRdb analysed the RT-PCR reads with MiXCR anew, one entry per CDR3 protein. The data show approximately 170,000 distinct CDR3 sequences, 13% to 15% seen once. Sequencing used CD8+ T cells sorted from PBMCs, obtained 4 to 6 days after vaccination. The receptors were gathered from a man aged 45-65 years who received an inactivated influenza vaccine. The CDR3 runs from the conserved cysteine through the conserved F or W. The D gene is left open where the match is weak. Some rows have no size entry. The others give once, few or many, or a class for an expanded clone.

V	D	size	J	CDR3	DNA
TRBV12-3/TRBV12-4	TRBD2	NA	TRBJ2-2	CASRLAGPNTGELFF	TGTGCCAGCAGACTAGCGGGGCCGAACACCGGGGAGCTGTTTTTT
TRBV6-5	TRBD1	NA	TRBJ1-5	CASSLQQGLGWSDQPQHF	TGTGCCAGCAGTTTGCAACAGGGGCTTGGATGGTCCGATCAGCCCCAGCATTTT
TRBV12-3/TRBV12-4	TRBD2	NA	TRBJ2-7	CASSFLAGPYEQYF	TGTGCCAGCAGTTTTTTAGCGGGGCCCTACGAGCAGTACTTC
TRBV5-1	NA	few	TRBJ2-7	CASSLDGDYEQYF	TGCGCCAGCAGCTTGGATGGCGATTACGAGCAGTACTTC
TRBV28	TRBD1	NA	TRBJ2-7	CASSPDRVTYEQYF	TGTGCCAGCAGTCCAGACAGGGTTACCTACGAGCAGTACTTC
TRBV7-6	TRBD2	few	TRBJ2-1	CASSLFGRGGGDEQFF	TGTGCCAGCAGCCTGTTTGGGCGGGGGGGCGGCGATGAGCAGTTCTTC
TRBV5-1	NA	NA	TRBJ2-7	CASSLSDGGEQYF	TGCGCCAGCAGCTTATCCGACGGTGGGGAGCAGTACTTC
TRBV2	NA	NA	TRBJ2-2	CASSDKWHGELFF	TGTGCCAGCAGTGATAAGTGGCACGGGGAGCTGTTTTTT
TRBV24-1	NA	many	TRBJ2-4	CATGQGSIQYF	TGTGCCACCGGTCAGGGGTCCATTCAGTACTTC
TRBV6-5	TRBD2	many	TRBJ2-2	CASSYAGGSTGELFF	TGTGCCAGCAGTTACGCGGGAGGGAGCACCGGGGAGCTGTTTTTT
TRBV19	TRBD1	few	TRBJ1-1	CASSITGQGNTEAFF	TGTGCCAGTAGTATAACGGGACAGGGGAACACTGAAGCTTTCTTT
TRBV27	NA	NA	TRBJ2-1	CASSLRGNYNEQFF	TGTGCCAGCAGTTTACGGGGAAATTACAATGAGCAGTTCTTC
TRBV18	TRBD1	many	TRBJ2-5	CASSPPGQGETQYF	TGTGCCAGCTCACCACCGGGACAGGGGGAGACCCAGTACTTC
TRBV27	TRBD1	NA	TRBJ2-2	CASWLGGQGDTGELFF	TGTGCCAGCTGGCTTGGGGGACAGGGCGACACCGGGGAGCTGTTTTTT
TRBV28	NA	many	TRBJ1-2	CASSLRGGINYGYTF	TGTGCCAGCAGTCTACGGGGAGGGATTAACTATGGCTACACCTTC
TRBV12-3/TRBV12-4	TRBD2	NA	TRBJ2-5	CASSLASRLAGTQETQYF	TGTGCCAGCAGTTTAGCGAGCCGGCTAGCGGGTACCCAAGAGACCCAGTACTTC
TRBV29-1	TRBD1	few	TRBJ1-2	CSAPRDRGFGGYTF	TGCAGCGCCCCCCGGGACAGGGGGTTCGGAGGCTACACCTTC